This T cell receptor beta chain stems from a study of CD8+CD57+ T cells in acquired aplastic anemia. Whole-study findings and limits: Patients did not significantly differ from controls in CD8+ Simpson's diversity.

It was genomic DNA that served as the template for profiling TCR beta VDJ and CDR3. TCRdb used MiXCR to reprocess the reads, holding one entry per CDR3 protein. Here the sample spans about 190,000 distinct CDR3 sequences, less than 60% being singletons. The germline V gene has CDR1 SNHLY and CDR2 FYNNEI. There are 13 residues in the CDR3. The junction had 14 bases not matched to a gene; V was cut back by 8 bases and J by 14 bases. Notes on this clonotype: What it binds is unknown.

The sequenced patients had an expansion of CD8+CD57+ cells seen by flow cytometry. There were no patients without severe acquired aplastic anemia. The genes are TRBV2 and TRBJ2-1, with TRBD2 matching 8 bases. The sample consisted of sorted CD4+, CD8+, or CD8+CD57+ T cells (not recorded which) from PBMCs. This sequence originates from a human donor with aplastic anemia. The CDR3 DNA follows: TGTGCCAGCTCCCCTACCCCGGGACTAGTAGAGTTCTTC. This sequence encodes CASSPTPGLVEFF.